This TCR beta chain comes out of a study of vaccination effects on CD4 cells after COVID-19. Study-wide context: Two-dose vaccination with either BNT162b2 or mRNA-1273 was given to the participants. Convalescent patients (n = two) were sampled 16 days and one week prevaccination.

Sequencing was preceded by expansion of antigen-specific CD4+ T cells with viral peptide pools in the ViraFEST assay. The authors isolated CD4+ T cells after approximately 9 days of culture. Infection with SARS-CoV-2 occurred in the person between March and December 2020, and PCR confirmed it. They grew approximately 2.1 million PBMC in each well, adding 9.5 to 10 IU/ml IL-2 and 7.5 to 10 ug/ml peptides. Regarding the study as a whole: The study enrolled few convalescent patients and sampled no early post-infection timepoints.

Of note for this clone: Antigen specificity is unknown.

Between the trimmed V and J ends, which lost 0 bases and 9 bases, there was a span of 10 bases. CDR3 size: 14 residues. The germline V gene encodes CDR1 SGHKS and CDR2 YYEKEE (reference sequence). Sequencing used immunoSEQ multiplex PCR; TCRdb keeps in-frame clones, though not all of them. The sample holds about 37,000 clones, 73% seen once. The source is a human donor who had a prior SARS-CoV-2 infection. The chain joins TRBV5-5 to TRBJ2-6; the D is unclear. The sequenced sample was CD4+ T cells from PBMCs cultured with a peptide pool, obtained before COVID-19 vaccination. The CDR3, as DNA: TGTGCCAGCAGCTTGGCAAACAGCTTCAACGTCCTGACTTTC. This sequence encodes CASSLANSFNVLTF.